These 27 T cell receptor beta chains originate from one sample sequenced in a study of cytomegalovirus exposure and HLA in healthy donors. The PCR had 60 Vbeta and 13 Jbeta primers. Method: immunoSEQ multiplex PCR; TCRdb's copy keeps in-frame clones and lacks some. The data show about 140,000 clones, roughly four fifths seen once. The specimen was PBMCs. All receptors derive from a man aged 35 to 55 in good health and CMV-seropositive.

The J gene is TRBJ2-3, the V gene TRBV6-6, with TRBD1 identical over 7 bases. V was clipped by 6 bases and J by 7 bases; unmatched bases: 7. Germline assignment: CDR1 MNHNY and CDR2 SVGAGI (reference sequence). This CDR3 contains 13 residues. CDR3 sequence reads: CASRGTGVNTQYF. Here the CDR3 DNA reads TGTGCCAGCAGAGGAACAGGGGTGAATACGCAGTATTTT.

The V call is TRBV19, the J call TRBJ1-3, with D hard to call. CDR1 is LNHDA, CDR2 SQIVND, per germline (reference sequence). There are 15 residues in the CDR3. Deletions cut 5 bases from V and 3 bases from J, with 14 bases between. CDR3 DNA: TGTGCCAGTAGTCCGTCTTTGAGAAGTGGAAACACCATATATTTT. Residues: CASSPSLRSGNTIYF.

J is TRBJ2-7 and V is TRBV30; no definite D call. Deletions cut 5 bases from V and 3 bases from J, with 8 bases between. The CDR3 is 11 residues long. Germline V lookup: CDR1 GTSNPN, CDR2 SVGIG (reference sequence). The CDR3 reads CAWGTNYEQYF. CDR3 DNA sequence: TGTGCCTGGGGTACTAACTACGAGCAGTACTTC.

The gene calls are TRBV30 and TRBJ2-1; 8 bases map to TRBD2. Per germline, CDR1 GTSNPN and CDR2 SVGIG (reference sequence). The V and J ends lost 1 base and 4 bases, in that order; junction bases with no gene match: 3. The CDR3 extends over 14 amino acids. This chain's CDR3 is CAWSEGLAYNEQFF. The CDR3 DNA follows: TGTGCCTGGAGTGAAGGACTAGCATACAATGAGCAGTTCTTC.

The V call is TRBV6-5, the J call TRBJ2-5, with unresolved D. The CDR3 loop spans 14 amino acids. Germline assignment: CDR1 MNHEY and CDR2 SVGAGI. The ends were cut back, 0 bases at V and 1 base at J, with 6 bases in the middle. Here the CDR3 reads CASSYSPSQETQYF. The CDR3 DNA sequence: TGTGCCAGCAGTTACTCACCTAGCCAAGAGACCCAGTACTTC.

This clone has just one count. This chain joins TRBV7-9 and TRBJ2-7; D gene ambiguous. V gave up 5 bases and J gave up 3 bases, with 8 bases separating them. Germline V gene lookup returns CDR1 SEHNR and CDR2 FQNEAQ (reference sequence). The CDR3 loop spans 12 amino acids. The CDR3 protein is CASSPRVYEQYF. The CDR3 nucleotides read TGTGCCAGCAGCCCCCGGGTCTACGAGCAGTACTTC.

This clone turned up a few times. In nucleotides, the CDR3 is TGTGCCAGCAGTGAAGCCCCAGATGACTTCTATGGCTACACCTTC. Translated, it gives CASSEAPDDFYGYTF. V usage is TRBV6-1 and J usage is TRBJ1-2, with D unresolved. The CDR3 extends over 15 amino acids. Germline assignment: CDR1 MNHNS and CDR2 SASEGT. Trimming pared 0 bases from V and 4 bases from J, leaving 12 bases between.

This clone turned up a few times. The chain recombines TRBV30 with TRBJ1-1; 7 bases are a match to TRBD1. This CDR3 region has 15 residues. With V trimmed by 1 base and J by 4 bases, 9 bases remained unmatched. Germline V lookup: CDR1 GTSNPN, CDR2 SVGIG (reference sequence). CDR3 loop: CAWSETGFFITEAFF. The CDR3, as DNA: TGTGCCTGGAGTGAGACAGGGTTTTTTATCACTGAAGCTTTCTTT.

This sequence joins TRBV11-2 and TRBJ2-1; 7 nucleotides line up with TRBD2. The CDR3 is 16 residues long. CDR1 is SGHAT, CDR2 FQNNGV, per germline. J lost 7 bases, V lost 5 bases, and 14 bases had no gene match. The CDR3 DNA is TGTGCCAGCAGCCATTTTAGAGGGAGGGCCGGTAATGAGCAGTTCTTC. As protein: CASSHFRGRAGNEQFF.

This clone has only one observation. The chain is built from TRBV2 and TRBJ1-4; 10 bases agree with TRBD1. CDR1 SNHLY and CDR2 FYNNEI come from the germline V gene. Trimming took 10 bases from V and 7 from J; bases not matched to a gene: 6. This CDR3 is built from 13 residues. The CDR3 region has the DNA TGTGCCAAAAATCGGGACAGGGGTGAAAAACTGTTTTTT. This sequence encodes CAKNRDRGEKLFF.

This clone has a handful of counts. V is TRBV5-4 and J is TRBJ2-7; 7 bases match TRBD1. V was clipped by 3 bases and J by 0 bases; unmatched bases: 6. Germline V gene data show CDR1 as SGHNT and CDR2 as YYREEE (reference sequence). This CDR3 has 15 amino acids. DNA for the CDR3: TGTGCCAGCAGCTCGGGACAGTTAACCTCCTACGAGCAGTACTTC. Protein: CASSSGQLTSYEQYF.

CDR3: CAWSPGLGYGYTF. Written as DNA, the CDR3 is TGTGCCTGGAGTCCGGGACTGGGCTATGGCTACACCTTC. The chain links TRBV30 to TRBJ1-2; tentative D call: TRBD1 (5 bases). The germline V and J ends were trimmed by 2 bases and 4 bases, with 11 bases remaining between them. The germline CDR1 and CDR2 sequences are GTSNPN and SVGIG (reference sequence). The CDR3 is 13 residues long.

This chain joins TRBV19 and TRBJ2-7; unclear D gene. The CDR3 has 13 residues. Germline V gene sequence: CDR1 LNHDA, CDR2 SQIVND (reference sequence). Trimming took off 4 bases at V and 2 bases at J, with 9 bases between the two ends. CDR3 nucleotide sequence: TGTGCCAGTAGTACCACGGTAGCCTACGAGCAGTACTTC. Translated, it gives CASSTTVAYEQYF.

The chain combines TRBV4-3 with TRBJ2-7, with unresolved D. Germline assignment: CDR1 LGHNA and CDR2 YSLEER. There are 16 residues in the CDR3. Between the trimmed V and J ends, which lost 0 bases and 1 base, there was a span of 13 bases. The CDR3 spells CASSQDDIGESYEQYF. DNA for the CDR3: TGCGCCAGCAGCCAAGACGATATTGGTGAGTCCTACGAGCAGTACTTC.

The chain joins TRBV25-1 to TRBJ2-5, with 8 bases identical to TRBD1. Germline loops: CDR1 MGHDK, CDR2 SYGVNS. This CDR3 has 18 residues. After removal of 4 bases from V and 2 bases from J, the junction contained 15 bases not matched to a gene. The CDR3 spells CASSADRGSGSVQETQYF. Written as DNA, the CDR3 is TGTGCCAGCAGTGCCGACAGGGGATCCGGGAGTGTTCAAGAGACCCAGTACTTC.

The chain is built from TRBV6-1 and TRBJ1-5; maybe TRBD1 (6 bases). Germline CDR1 is MNHNS and CDR2 is SASEGT. V gave up 11 bases and J gave up 0 bases, with 17 bases separating them. The CDR3 has 15 residues. The chain's CDR3 is CAARGRPNSNQPQHF. CDR3 nucleotides: TGTGCCGCTAGGGGGAGACCTAATAGCAATCAGCCCCAGCATTTT.

In this sample, this clone turned up once. This rearrangement joins TRBV27 to TRBJ2-1; D unresolved. Trimming took 3 bases from V and 3 from J, leaving 12 bases between them. Looked up from germline, CDR1 is MNHEY and CDR2 is SMNVEV (reference sequence). The CDR3 is 15 residues long. CDR3 amino acids: CASSLVQPGYNEQFF. CDR3 DNA sequence: TGTGCCAGCAGTTTGGTTCAACCCGGCTACAATGAGCAGTTCTTC.

V usage is TRBV9 and J usage is TRBJ1-1; TRBD1 might be the D (5 bases). V lost 4 bases and J 5 bases, leaving 12 bases between the germline ends. CDR3 length: 13 amino acids. Germline CDR1 is SGDLS and CDR2 is YYNGEE. DNA for the CDR3: TGTGCCAGCAGCCCGGCGGGGGGAACTGAAGCTTTCTTT. The encoded protein is CASSPAGGTEAFF.

V is TRBV2 and J is TRBJ2-5; a possible D gene is TRBD1 (6 bases). Per the germline V gene, CDR1 is SNHLY and CDR2 is FYNNEI. Trimming removed 8 bases at V and 3 bases at J, with 19 bases between. The CDR3 sequence is 15 residues long. The CDR3 bases are TGTGCCAGCCTCACAGGGATTTTAGGAGAAGAGACCCAGTACTTC. This codes for CASLTGILGEETQYF.

The chain is built from TRBV7-9 and TRBJ2-7, with 7 bases aligning to TRBD1. The ends lost 1 base at V and 7 bases at J; junction bases unmatched: 4. CDR3 length equals 13 residues. In germline, CDR1 is SEHNR, CDR2 FQNEAQ (reference sequence). The CDR3 DNA sequence: TGTGCCAGCAGCTTAGACTACAGGGGTGAGCAGTACTTC. Translating gives CASSLDYRGEQYF.

This chain links TRBV27 with TRBJ1-6; 8 bases are a match to TRBD1. This CDR3 has 17 residues. Germline CDR1 reads MNHEY; CDR2 reads SMNVEV (reference sequence). The J segment lost 3 bases and the V segment lost 6 bases, leaving 10 bases of the junction unmatched. CDR3: CASSSRTGSRYNSPLHF. The CDR3 nucleotides are TGTGCCAGCAGCTCAAGGACAGGGAGTCGCTATAATTCACCCCTCCACTTT.

The rearrangement joins TRBV5-1 to TRBJ1-4, with 11 bases identical to TRBD1. V lost 0 bases and J lost 10; bases outside the gene matches: 5. The CDR3 loop spans 15 amino acids. Per germline, CDR1 SGHRS and CDR2 YFSETQ. CDR3 sequence: CASSLGDRGSAKLFF. CDR3 nucleotide sequence: TGCGCCAGCAGCTTGGGGGACAGGGGGTCAGCAAAACTGTTTTTT.

V is TRBV18 and J is TRBJ1-5; no definite D call. This CDR3 region has 13 residues. V lost 3 bases, J lost 3 bases, and 6 bases lay in between. Germline CDR1 is KGHSH and CDR2 is LQKENI. The CDR3 region has the DNA TGTGCCAGCTCACCGGCCGACAATCAGCCCCAGCATTTT. Its protein product is CASSPADNQPQHF.

The chain couples TRBV5-6 to TRBJ2-1; D remains ambiguous. Germline V gene data show CDR1 as SGHDT and CDR2 as YYEEEE. Trimming stripped 4 bases from V and 8 bases from J, with 13 bases between. This CDR3 comprises 13 residues. CDR3 region: CASSVSTLDEQFF. In DNA form, the CDR3 reads TGTGCCAGCAGCGTGAGTACCCTCGATGAGCAGTTCTTC.

A few counts support this clone. The chain joins TRBV13 to TRBJ2-3; 7 bases match TRBD1. Per germline, CDR1 PRHDT and CDR2 FYEKMQ (reference sequence). The length of the CDR3 is 15 residues. The J segment lost 2 bases and the V segment lost 5 bases, leaving 7 bases of the junction unmatched. The CDR3 spells CASSLDRDPTDTQYF. CDR3 sequence (DNA): TGTGCCAGCAGCCTAGACAGGGACCCCACAGATACGCAGTATTTT. Full variable domain (remainder filled in from reference TRBV13 and TRBJ2-3): AAGVIQSPRHLIKEKRETATLKCYPIPRHDTVYWYQQGPGQDPQFLISFYEKMQSDKGSIPDRFSAQQFSDYHSELNMSSLELGDSALYFCASSLDRDPTDTQYFGPGTRLTVL.

This chain joins TRBV4-2 and TRBJ1-1; maybe TRBD1 (5 bases). Trimming removed 1 base from V and 11 bases from J, with 11 bases in between. The CDR3 is 12 residues long. Germline V gene lookup returns CDR1 LGHNA and CDR2 YNFKEQ. CDR3 residues: CASSQGGGRAFF. CDR3 in DNA: TGTGCCAGCAGCCAAGGGGGGGGACGCGCTTTCTTT.

The chain links TRBV4-3 to TRBJ1-2, with D uncertain. Germline CDR1 and CDR2: LGHNA and YSLEER. The CDR3 extends over 15 amino acids. V was pared by 4 bases and J by 4 bases, with 16 bases between. The CDR3 nucleotides read TGCGCCAGCAGCCGACGTCAAGACTCCCGCTATGGCTACACCTTC. Translating gives CASSRRQDSRYGYTF.